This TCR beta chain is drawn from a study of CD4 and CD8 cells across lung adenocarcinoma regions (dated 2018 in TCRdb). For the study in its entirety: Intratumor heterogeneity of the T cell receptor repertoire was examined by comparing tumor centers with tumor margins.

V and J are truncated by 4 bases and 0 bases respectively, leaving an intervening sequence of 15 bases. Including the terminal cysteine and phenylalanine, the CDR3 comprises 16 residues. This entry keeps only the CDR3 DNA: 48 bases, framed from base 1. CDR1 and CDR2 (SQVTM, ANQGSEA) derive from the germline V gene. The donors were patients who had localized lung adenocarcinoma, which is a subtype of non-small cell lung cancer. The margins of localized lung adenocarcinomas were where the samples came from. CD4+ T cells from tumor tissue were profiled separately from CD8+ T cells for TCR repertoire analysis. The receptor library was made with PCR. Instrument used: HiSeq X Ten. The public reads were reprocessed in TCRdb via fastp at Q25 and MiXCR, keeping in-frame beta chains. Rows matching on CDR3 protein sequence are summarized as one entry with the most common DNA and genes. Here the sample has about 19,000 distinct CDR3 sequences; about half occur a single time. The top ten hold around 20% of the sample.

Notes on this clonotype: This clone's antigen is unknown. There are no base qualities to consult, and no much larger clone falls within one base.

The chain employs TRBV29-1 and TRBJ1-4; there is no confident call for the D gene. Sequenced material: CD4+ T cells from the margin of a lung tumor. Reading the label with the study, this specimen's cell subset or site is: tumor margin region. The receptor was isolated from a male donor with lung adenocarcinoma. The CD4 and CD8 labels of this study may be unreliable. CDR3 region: CSVVLRTQATNEKLFF. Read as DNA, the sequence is TGCAGCGTTGTTCTGCGCACACAAGCAACTAATGAAAAACTGTTTTTT.